The next 26 T cell receptor beta chains were all read from a single sample in a study of cytomegalovirus exposure and HLA in healthy donors. The PCR employed 60 Vbeta primers together with 13 Jbeta primers. The repertoire was sequenced with immunoSEQ multiplex PCR; TCRdb's copy has only in-frame clones and lacks some. The table shows 90,000 to 100,000 clones, with around 76% occurring only once. The sample taken for sequencing was PBMCs. All receptors derive from a woman aged 55-69 years in good health and CMV-seropositive.

The chain joins TRBV10-3 to TRBJ2-7; possible D gene TRBD2, 6 bases. Trimming removed 6 bases at V and 7 bases at J, with 19 bases between. The CDR3 runs 14 residues. CDR1 is ENHRY and CDR2 is SYGVKD in the germline V gene. The CDR3 DNA reads as TGTGCCATCAGAGTAGCGGTGGTAGAGGGTGAGCAGTACTTC. Amino acid sequence: CAIRVAVVEGEQYF.

The rearrangement links TRBV25-1 to TRBJ2-3, with 7 bases that match TRBD1. From germline, CDR1 is MGHDK and CDR2 SYGVNS. The J segment lost 0 bases and the V segment lost 3 bases, leaving 3 bases of the junction unmatched. CDR3 length equals 15 residues. CDR3 in amino acids: CASSDQGVSTDTQYF. Written as DNA, the CDR3 is TGTGCCAGCAGTGATCAGGGGGTCAGCACAGATACGCAGTATTTT. The entire variable domain, with the rest obtained from reference TRBV25-1 and TRBJ2-3, is as follows: EADIYQTPRYLVIGTGKKITLECSQTMGHDKMYWYQQDPGMELHLIHYSYGVNSTEKGDLSSESTVSRIRTEHFPLTLESARPSHTSQYLCASSDQGVSTDTQYFGPGTRLTVL.

The chain joins TRBV27 to TRBJ1-2; D remains unclear. CDR3 size: 13 residues. Germline-derived CDR1 and CDR2 are MNHEY and SMNVEV (reference sequence). V dropped 8 bases and J dropped 0 bases, with 10 bases sitting between them. CDR3 nucleotides: TGTGCCAGCCGACTGTTAGCTAACTATGGCTACACCTTC. It translates to CASRLLANYGYTF.

This clone was detected only a few times. The chain carries TRBV6-1 and TRBJ2-2, with 7 bases matching TRBD1. The J segment lost 2 bases and the V segment lost 6 bases, leaving 3 bases of the junction unmatched. The CDR3 runs to 14 residues. CDR1 is MNHNS and CDR2 is SASEGT in the germline V gene. The CDR3 spells CASRDRRNTGELFF. The CDR3 coding sequence is TGTGCCAGCAGGGACAGGCGTAACACCGGGGAGCTGTTTTTT.

The genes are TRBV10-3 and TRBJ2-2, with 12 bases matching TRBD1. Germline V lookup: CDR1 ENHRY, CDR2 SYGVKD. The CDR3 has 16 residues. The J segment lost 5 bases and the V segment lost 6 bases, leaving 7 bases of the junction unmatched. The CDR3 DNA reads as TGTGCCATCAGCCCGGGACAGGGGGCGGTAACCGGGGAGCTGTTTTTT. Translating gives CAISPGQGAVTGELFF.

The chain links TRBV28 to TRBJ2-1, with 12 nucleotides matching TRBD2. The CDR3 totals 15 residues. Per germline, CDR1 MDHEN and CDR2 SYDVKM. With V trimmed by 6 bases and J by 9 bases, 9 bases remained unmatched. In nucleotides, the CDR3 is TGTGCCAGCAGGTCTAGCGGGAGGGCCGGTGGTGAGCAGTTCTTC. This codes for CASRSSGRAGGEQFF.

Concerning this clone: A junction boundary mismatches the germline segment, possibly from a read error. The CDR3 region is CSSSLGGSEQYF. For the CDR3, the DNA is TGTTCCAGCAGCTTAGGAGGCAGCGAGCAGTACTTC. This chain links TRBV7-9 with TRBJ2-7; possible D gene TRBD2, 5 bases. CDR3 length: 12 residues. The germline CDR1 and CDR2 sequences are SEHNR and FQNEAQ (reference sequence).

The chain carries TRBV27 and TRBJ1-2, with D possibly TRBD1 on 5 matching bases. With 8 bases removed from V and 2 bases from J, the gap between germline ends came to 18 bases. The CDR3 extends over 15 amino acids. CDR1 MNHEY and CDR2 SMNVEV come from the germline V gene (reference sequence). The CDR3 sequence: CASALGRATNYGYTF. CDR3 DNA sequence: TGTGCCAGCGCTTTGGGCAGGGCTACGAACTATGGCTACACCTTC.

The V gene is TRBV5-4, the J gene TRBJ2-1; 11 nucleotides line up with TRBD2. This CDR3 contains 17 residues. The V gene end was trimmed by 1 base and the J gene end by 6 bases; junction bases not matched to a gene: 9. Germline loops: CDR1 SGHNT, CDR2 YYREEE (reference sequence). The CDR3 loop is CASSLTSGSRSGNEQFF. CDR3 nucleotides: TGTGCCAGCAGCTTGACTAGCGGGAGTAGATCGGGCAATGAGCAGTTCTTC.

This clone was detected only once. Other DNA sequences in the sample encode the same CDR3. The rearrangement uses TRBV10-1 and TRBJ2-1, with 8 bases lining up with TRBD1. J lost 12 bases, V lost 3 bases, and 7 bases had no gene match. This CDR3 contains 13 residues. Germline-derived CDR1 and CDR2 are WNHNN and SYGVQD (reference sequence). The CDR3, as DNA: TGCGCCAGCAGTGAAGTCCAGGGGGCTCGGCAGTTCTTC. Amino acid sequence: CASSEVQGARQFF.

This rearrangement joins TRBV25-1 to TRBJ1-2; D remains ambiguous. V was shortened by 3 bases and J by 2 bases, with 13 bases between the two germline ends. The CDR3 sequence is 15 residues long. The germline gives CDR1 MGHDK, CDR2 SYGVNS. The CDR3 DNA sequence: TGTGCCAGCAGTGACTGGAGTCCCAGCAACTATGGCTACACCTTC. It is translated as CASSDWSPSNYGYTF.

There are a few counts of this clone. V gene TRBV6-6 combines with J gene TRBJ2-7, with TRBD1 matching 11 bases. V dropped 10 bases and J dropped 3; count of bases not matched to a gene: 14. CDR1 MNHNY and CDR2 SVGAGI come from the germline V gene (reference sequence). The CDR3 length is 16 residues. The CDR3 protein is CATSSIGGQGGYEQYF. In DNA form, the CDR3 reads TGTGCCACCAGCTCAATAGGGGGACAGGGGGGCTACGAGCAGTACTTC.

Comment on this clone: This specimen includes other DNA sequences encoding the same CDR3. The V and J genes are TRBV9 and TRBJ2-6, with a tentative D call TRBD2 (6 bases). The CDR3 is 16 residues long. Germline loops: CDR1 SGDLS, CDR2 YYNGEE. V lost 7 bases to trimming and J lost 2 bases, with 16 bases between them. The CDR3 region has the DNA TGTGCCAGCTCCCCCACGGGGGATACTGGGGCCAACGTCCTGACTTTC. It yields the protein CASSPTGDTGANVLTF.

This chain joins TRBV21-1 and TRBJ1-1. TRBV21-1 is noted as a pseudogene. The CDR3 contains 10 residues. The CDR3 sequence is CASKGGVAFF. In nucleotides, the CDR3 is TGTGCCAGCAAAGGGGGGGTAGCTTTCTTT.

The chain links TRBV11-2 to TRBJ1-5; D gene uncertain. This CDR3 contains 15 residues. V lost 5 bases to trimming and J lost 0 bases, with 11 bases between them. In germline, CDR1 is SGHAT, CDR2 FQNNGV. CDR3: CASSLSVNSNQPQHF. CDR3 in DNA: TGTGCCAGCAGCCTAAGCGTCAATAGCAATCAGCCCCAGCATTTT.

The chain links TRBV7-9 to TRBJ1-4, with D uncertain. The germline CDR1 and CDR2 sequences are SEHNR and FQNEAQ (reference sequence). V shed 2 bases and J shed 6 bases, with 13 bases lying between them. The CDR3 runs to 15 residues. CDR3 in amino acids: CASSLLPSGDEKLFF. The CDR3 region has the DNA TGTGCCAGCAGCTTACTCCCTTCCGGGGATGAAAAACTGTTTTTT.

This clone has just a few counts. This chain links TRBV9 with TRBJ1-4, with D tentatively TRBD1 (5 bases). Between the trimmed V and J ends, which lost 1 base and 0 bases, there was a span of 10 bases. The CDR3 is 16 amino acids. The germline gives CDR1 SGDLS, CDR2 YYNGEE. The CDR3 DNA follows: TGTGCCAGCAGCGTAACCCCGACAGCAACTAATGAAAAACTGTTTTTT. Residues: CASSVTPTATNEKLFF.

This clone was seen a handful of times. The rearrangement uses TRBV9 and TRBJ2-2, with TRBD1 identical over 12 bases. With V trimmed by 3 bases and J by 5 bases, 5 bases remained unmatched. The CDR3 contains 16 residues. Germline values: CDR1 SGDLS, CDR2 YYNGEE. CDR3 coding DNA: TGTGCCAGCAGCGCCTGGGACAGGGGGCTTACCGGGGAGCTGTTTTTT. This sequence encodes CASSAWDRGLTGELFF.

This rearrangement joins TRBV27 to TRBJ1-1; TRBD1 might be the D (6 bases). From germline, CDR1 is MNHEY and CDR2 SMNVEV (reference sequence). Trimming removed 5 bases at V and 1 base at J, with 11 bases between. This CDR3 region has 14 residues. CDR3 in DNA: TGTGCCAGCAGTCCGGGGGGCGAGAACACTGAAGCTTTCTTT. Its protein product is CASSPGGENTEAFF.

The genes are TRBV2 and TRBJ1-4; D unresolved. In germline, CDR1 is SNHLY, CDR2 FYNNEI. The CDR3 is made up of 12 amino acids. Trimming removed 0 bases at V and 10 bases at J, with 6 bases between. Written as DNA, the CDR3 is TGTGCCAGCAGTGAAGCTCCGGGAAAACTGTTTTTT. Protein product: CASSEAPGKLFF.

This clone was detected only a few times. This chain joins TRBV11-2 and TRBJ1-2, with unresolved D. There are 11 residues in the CDR3. With 8 bases removed from V and 7 bases from J, the gap between germline ends came to 11 bases. CDR1 is SGHAT and CDR2 is FQNNGV in the germline V gene. The CDR3 DNA follows: TGTGCCAGCGGCCTAGGGCTTGGCTACACCTTC. It yields the protein CASGLGLGYTF. Looking up the rest from reference TRBV11-2 and TRBJ1-2 gives the full variable domain: EAGVAQSPRYKIIEKRQSVAFWCNPISGHATLYWYQQILGQGPKLLIQFQNNGVVDDSQLPKDRFSAERLKGVDSTLKIQPAKLEDSAVYLCASGLGLGYTFGSGTRLTVV.

The chain couples TRBV7-5 to TRBJ2-7; TRBD1 reflects the table's D call only, with no check against the DNA. TRBV7-5 is reported as a pseudogene. The CDR3 runs 16 residues. CDR3 sequence: CARSHHCRSISYEQYF. CDR3 sequence (DNA): TGTGCCAGAAGCCATCACTGCAGGTCGATTTCCTACGAGCAGTACTTC.

The chain couples TRBV28 to TRBJ1-1; D perhaps matches TRBD1 (6 bases). CDR1 is MDHEN and CDR2 is SYDVKM in the germline V gene. The CDR3 contains 13 residues. V was clipped by 10 bases and J by 0 bases, with 12 bases between them. The CDR3 protein is CAIRTAMNTEAFF. CDR3 DNA sequence: TGTGCCATCCGGACAGCCATGAACACTGAAGCTTTCTTT.

The chain carries TRBV10-3 and TRBJ1-6, with D maybe TRBD1 (5 bases). CDR3 length: 14 amino acids. V gave up 6 bases and J gave up 5 bases, with 11 bases separating them. Germline CDR1 is ENHRY and CDR2 is SYGVKD. The CDR3 nucleotides are TGTGCCATCAGATCCGACAGCAATAATTCACCCCTCCACTTT. Residues: CAIRSDSNNSPLHF.

The chain uses TRBV10-3 and TRBJ1-1; possible D gene TRBD1, 6 bases. CDR3 length: 15 amino acids. Per germline, CDR1 ENHRY and CDR2 SYGVKD. V was trimmed by 2 bases and J by 1 base, leaving 11 bases between them. DNA for the CDR3: TGTGCCATCAGTGAGAGGGGGGGGGAGAACACTGAAGCTTTCTTT. It is translated as CAISERGGENTEAFF.

The chain is built from TRBV28 and TRBJ1-6; possible D gene TRBD1, 6 bases. The V end lost 1 base, the J end lost 11 bases, and 12 bases lay between the germline ends. CDR1 is MDHEN, CDR2 SYDVKM, per germline. CDR3 size: 14 residues. CDR3 amino acids: CASSLFGGLAPLHF. CDR3 DNA sequence: TGTGCCAGCAGTTTATTTGGGGGCTTGGCACCCCTCCACTTT.